The clone carrying this T cell receptor beta chain occurred once. The sample is drawn from a study of cytomegalovirus exposure and HLA in healthy donors. Both 60 Vbeta primers and 13 Jbeta primers went into the PCR. Some clones are missing from TCRdb's copy, which holds only in-frame ones; the method was immunoSEQ multiplex PCR. The sample lists some 160,000 clones; 73% were seen once. Germline CDR1 reads SNHLY; CDR2 reads FYNNEI. The CDR3 loop spans 11 amino acids. The germline V and J ends were trimmed by 1 base and 11 bases, with 8 bases remaining between them. The specimen sequenced was PBMCs. This clonotype was sampled from a woman aged 18-30 years in good health and CMV-seropositive. The genes are TRBV2 and TRBJ2-5; TRBD1 might be the D (5 bases). CDR3 coding DNA: TGTGCCAGCAGTGAAGTTAAGGGGCAGTACTTC. This codes for CASSEVKGQYF. The full variable domain, with the rest looked up from reference TRBV2 and TRBJ2-5, is EPEVTQTPSHQVTQMGQEVILRCVPISNHLYFYWYRQILGQKVEFLVSFYNNEISEKSEIFDDQFSVERPDGSNFTLKIRSTKLEDSAMYFCASSEVKGQYFGPGTRLLVL.